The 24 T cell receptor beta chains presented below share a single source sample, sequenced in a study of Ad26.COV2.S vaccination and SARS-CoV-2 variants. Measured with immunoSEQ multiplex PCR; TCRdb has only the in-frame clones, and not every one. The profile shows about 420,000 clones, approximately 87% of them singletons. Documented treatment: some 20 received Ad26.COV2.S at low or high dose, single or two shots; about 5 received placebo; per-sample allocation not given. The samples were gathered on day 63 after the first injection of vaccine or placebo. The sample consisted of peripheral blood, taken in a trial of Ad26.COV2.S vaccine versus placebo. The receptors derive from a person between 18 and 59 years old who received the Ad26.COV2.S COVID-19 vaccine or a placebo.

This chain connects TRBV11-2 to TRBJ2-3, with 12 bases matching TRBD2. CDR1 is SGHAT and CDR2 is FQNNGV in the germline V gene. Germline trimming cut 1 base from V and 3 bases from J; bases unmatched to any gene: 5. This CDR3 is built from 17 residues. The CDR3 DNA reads TGTGCCAGCAGCTTAGGAACTAGCGGGGGGTCAACAGATACGCAGTATTTT. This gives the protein CASSLGTSGGSTDTQYF.

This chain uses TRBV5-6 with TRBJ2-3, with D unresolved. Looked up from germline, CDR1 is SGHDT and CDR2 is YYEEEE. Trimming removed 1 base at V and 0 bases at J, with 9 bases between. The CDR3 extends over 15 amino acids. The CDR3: CASSLLRWSTDTQYF. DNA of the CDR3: TGTGCCAGCAGCTTGCTTCGATGGAGCACAGATACGCAGTATTTT.

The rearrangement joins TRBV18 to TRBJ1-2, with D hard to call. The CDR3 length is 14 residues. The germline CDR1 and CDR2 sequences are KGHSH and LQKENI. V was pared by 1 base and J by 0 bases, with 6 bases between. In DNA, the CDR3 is TGTGCCAGCTCACCACAGACTTCTAACTATGGCTACACCTTC. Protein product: CASSPQTSNYGYTF. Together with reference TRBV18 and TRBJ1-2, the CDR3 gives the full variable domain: NAGVMQNPRHLVRRRGQEARLRCSPMKGHSHVYWYRQLPEEGLKFMVYLQKENIIDESGMPKERFSAEFPKEGPSILRIQQVVRGDSAAYFCASSPQTSNYGYTFGSGTRLTVV.

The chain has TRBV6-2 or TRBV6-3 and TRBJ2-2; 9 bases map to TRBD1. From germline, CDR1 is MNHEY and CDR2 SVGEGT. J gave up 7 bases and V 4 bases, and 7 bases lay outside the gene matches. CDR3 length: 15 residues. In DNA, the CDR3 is TGTGCCAGCAGTTCCCGGGACAGGGCCCTCGGGGAGCTGTTTTTT. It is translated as CASSSRDRALGELFF.

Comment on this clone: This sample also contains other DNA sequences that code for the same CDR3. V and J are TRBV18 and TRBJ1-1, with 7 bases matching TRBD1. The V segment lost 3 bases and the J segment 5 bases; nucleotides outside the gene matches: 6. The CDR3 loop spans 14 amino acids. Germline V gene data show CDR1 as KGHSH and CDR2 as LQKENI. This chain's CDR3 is CASSPEGAGTEAFF. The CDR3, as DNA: TGTGCCAGCTCACCTGAGGGGGCCGGTACTGAAGCTTTCTTT.

The chain's CDR3 is CASGRGSSYNSPLHF. The CDR3 DNA reads as TGTGCCAGCGGCCGGGGTAGCTCCTATAATTCACCCCTCCACTTT. The rearrangement joins TRBV28 to TRBJ1-6; D unresolved. This CDR3 is 15 amino acids long. V was clipped by 8 bases and J by 0 bases, with 11 bases between them. In germline, CDR1 is MDHEN, CDR2 SYDVKM.

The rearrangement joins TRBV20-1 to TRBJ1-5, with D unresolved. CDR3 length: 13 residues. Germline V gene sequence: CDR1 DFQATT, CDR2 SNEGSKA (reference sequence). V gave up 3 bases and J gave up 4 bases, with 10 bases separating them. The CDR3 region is CSASTPENQPQHF. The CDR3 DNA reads TGCAGTGCTAGTACGCCGGAAAATCAGCCCCAGCATTTT.

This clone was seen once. CDR3 sequence (DNA): TGTGCCAGCAGCTTAGACGGCTCGGCAGGGGGGAACACTGAAGCTTTCTTT. Encoded protein: CASSLDGSAGGNTEAFF. The chain combines TRBV7-2 with TRBJ1-1; 7 bases agree with TRBD1. Germline trimming cut 1 base from V and 1 base from J; bases unmatched to any gene: 9. The CDR3 is 17 amino acids. CDR1 and CDR2 from the germline V gene are SGHTA and FQGNSA.

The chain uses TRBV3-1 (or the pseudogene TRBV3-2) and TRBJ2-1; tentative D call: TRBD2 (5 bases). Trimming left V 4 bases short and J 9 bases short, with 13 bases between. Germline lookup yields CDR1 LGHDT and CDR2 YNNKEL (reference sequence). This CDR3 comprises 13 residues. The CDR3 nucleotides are TGTGCCAGCAGCCCCCCCGTGGACTCTGAGCAGTTCTTC. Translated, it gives CASSPPVDSEQFF.

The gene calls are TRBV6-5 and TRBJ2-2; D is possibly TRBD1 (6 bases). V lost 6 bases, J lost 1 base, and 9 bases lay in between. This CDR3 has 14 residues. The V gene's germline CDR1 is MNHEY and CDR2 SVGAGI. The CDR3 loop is CASSSGQNTGELFF. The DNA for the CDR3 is TGTGCCAGCAGCTCGGGACAGAACACCGGGGAGCTGTTTTTT.

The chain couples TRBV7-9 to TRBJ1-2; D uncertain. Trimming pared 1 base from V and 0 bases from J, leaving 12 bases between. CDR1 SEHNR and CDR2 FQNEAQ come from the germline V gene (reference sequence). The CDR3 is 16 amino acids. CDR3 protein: CASSLEVTETNYGYTF. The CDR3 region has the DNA TGTGCCAGCAGCTTAGAGGTGACGGAAACTAACTATGGCTACACCTTC. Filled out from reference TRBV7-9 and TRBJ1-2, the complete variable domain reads DTGVSQNPRHKITKRGQNVTFRCDPISEHNRLYWYRQTLGQGPEFLTYFQNEAQLEKSRLLSDRFSAERPKGSFSTLEIQRTEQGDSAMYLCASSLEVTETNYGYTFGSGTRLTVV.

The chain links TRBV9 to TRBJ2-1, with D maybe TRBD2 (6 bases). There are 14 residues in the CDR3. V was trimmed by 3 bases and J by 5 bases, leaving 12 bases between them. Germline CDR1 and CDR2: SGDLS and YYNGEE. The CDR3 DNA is TGTGCCAGCAGCGGACATAGCGGTAACAATGAGCAGTTCTTC. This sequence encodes CASSGHSGNNEQFF. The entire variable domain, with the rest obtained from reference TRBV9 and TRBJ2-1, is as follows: DSGVTQTPKHLITATGQRVTLRCSPRSGDLSVYWYQQSLDQGLQFLIQYYNGEERAKGNILERFSAQQFPDLHSELNLSSLELGDSALYFCASSGHSGNNEQFFGPGTRLTVL.

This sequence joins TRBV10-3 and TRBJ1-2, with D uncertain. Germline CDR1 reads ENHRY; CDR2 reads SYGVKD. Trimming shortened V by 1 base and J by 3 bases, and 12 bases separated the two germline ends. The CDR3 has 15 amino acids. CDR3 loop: CAISEYGGEDYGYTF. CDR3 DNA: TGTGCCATCAGTGAGTATGGCGGGGAGGACTATGGCTACACCTTC.

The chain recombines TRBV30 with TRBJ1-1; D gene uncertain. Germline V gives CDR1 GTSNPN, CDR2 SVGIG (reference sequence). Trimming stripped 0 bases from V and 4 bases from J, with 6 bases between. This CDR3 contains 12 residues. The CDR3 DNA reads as TGTGCCTGGAGTGTTGGCGGCACTGAAGCTTTCTTT. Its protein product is CAWSVGGTEAFF.

CDR3: CATSDLDGSTDTQYF. The CDR3 coding sequence is TGTGCCACCAGTGATTTGGACGGTAGCACAGATACGCAGTATTTT. The gene calls are TRBV24-1 and TRBJ2-3; D remains ambiguous. Trimming pared 0 bases from V and 0 bases from J, leaving 6 bases between. CDR3 length equals 15 residues. CDR1 is KGHDR and CDR2 is SFDVKD in the germline V gene.

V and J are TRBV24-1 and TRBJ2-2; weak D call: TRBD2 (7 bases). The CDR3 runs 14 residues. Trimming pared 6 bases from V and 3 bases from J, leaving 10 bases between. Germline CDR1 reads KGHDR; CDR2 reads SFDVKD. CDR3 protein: CATSTGRDTGELFF. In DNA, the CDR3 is TGTGCCACCAGTACAGGGAGGGACACCGGGGAGCTGTTTTTT.

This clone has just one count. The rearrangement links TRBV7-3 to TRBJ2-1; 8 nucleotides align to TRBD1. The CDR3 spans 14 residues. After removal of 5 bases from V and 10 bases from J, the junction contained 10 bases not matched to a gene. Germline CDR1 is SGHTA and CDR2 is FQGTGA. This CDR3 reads CASSGTGQETEQFF. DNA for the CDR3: TGTGCCAGCAGCGGAACGGGACAGGAAACCGAGCAGTTCTTC.

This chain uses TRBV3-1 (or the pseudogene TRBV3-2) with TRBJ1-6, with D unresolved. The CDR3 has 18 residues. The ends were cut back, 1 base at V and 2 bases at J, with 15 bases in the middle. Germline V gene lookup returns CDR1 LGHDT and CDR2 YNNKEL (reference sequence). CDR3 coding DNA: TGTGCCAGCAGCCAAGGGGTAGTGTCAGGTACCTATAATTCACCCCTCCACTTT. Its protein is CASSQGVVSGTYNSPLHF.

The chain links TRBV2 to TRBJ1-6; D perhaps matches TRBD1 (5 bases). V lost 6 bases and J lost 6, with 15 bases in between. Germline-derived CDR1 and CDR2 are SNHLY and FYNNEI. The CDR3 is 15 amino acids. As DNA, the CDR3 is TGTGCCAGCAGGGTTCAGGGACTTACTAATTCACCCCTCCACTTT. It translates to CASRVQGLTNSPLHF.

CDR3 DNA sequence: TGTGCCAGCAGCACCATGACAGGAGCCGGGGAGCTGTTTTTT. It encodes CASSTMTGAGELFF. The rearrangement uses TRBV7-3 and TRBJ2-2; tentative D call: TRBD1 (6 bases). Germline CDR1 is SGHTA and CDR2 is FQGTGA. V was cut by 5 bases and J by 6 bases, with 13 bases left in between. The CDR3 covers 14 residues.

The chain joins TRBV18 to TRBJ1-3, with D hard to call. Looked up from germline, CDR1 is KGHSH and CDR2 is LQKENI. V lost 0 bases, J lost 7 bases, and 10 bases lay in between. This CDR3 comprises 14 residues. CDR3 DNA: TGTGCCAGCTCACCACCCTCAATTAAGAACACCATATATTTT. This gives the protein CASSPPSIKNTIYF.

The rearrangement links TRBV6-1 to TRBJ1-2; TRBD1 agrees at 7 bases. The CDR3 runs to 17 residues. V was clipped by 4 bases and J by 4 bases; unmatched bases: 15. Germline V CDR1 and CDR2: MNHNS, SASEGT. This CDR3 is CASSASFNLGQTYGYTF. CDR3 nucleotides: TGTGCCAGCAGTGCCTCCTTCAACCTGGGACAGACCTATGGCTACACCTTC.

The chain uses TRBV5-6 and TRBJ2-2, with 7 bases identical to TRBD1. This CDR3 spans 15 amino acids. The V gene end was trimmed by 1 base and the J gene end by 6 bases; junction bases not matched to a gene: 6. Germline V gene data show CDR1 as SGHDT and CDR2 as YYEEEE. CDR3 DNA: TGTGCCAGCAGCTTGCCACAGGGGTGGGCCGGGGAGCTGTTTTTT. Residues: CASSLPQGWAGELFF.

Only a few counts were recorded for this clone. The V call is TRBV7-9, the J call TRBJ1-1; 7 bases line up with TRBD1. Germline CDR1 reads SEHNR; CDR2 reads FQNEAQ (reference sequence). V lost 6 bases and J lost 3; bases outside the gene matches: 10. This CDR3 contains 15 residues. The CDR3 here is CASSPQNRGDTEAFF. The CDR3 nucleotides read TGTGCCAGCAGTCCTCAGAACAGGGGTGACACTGAAGCTTTCTTT.